The 15 T cell receptor beta chains given below trace back to one sample, sequenced in a study of cytomegalovirus exposure and HLA in healthy donors. Primers: 60 Vbeta forward and 13 Jbeta reverse. This table comes from immunoSEQ multiplex PCR, and its TCRdb copy is limited to in-frame clones, with some not included. Of 200,000 or so clones listed, just over 75% were seen once; the top ten hold about 0.63%. Sequencing used PBMCs. Source of these receptors: a man younger than 35 in good health and CMV-seronegative.

This chain links TRBV4-1 with TRBJ1-3; 7 positions agree with TRBD1. Germline CDR1 reads MGHRA; CDR2 reads YSYEKL. Trimming cost V 4 bases and J 4 bases; bases outside gene matches: 16. CDR3 length equals 18 residues. CDR3 sequence: CASSLVLDRRHSGNTIYF. The CDR3 region has the DNA TGCGCCAGCAGCCTCGTCTTGGACAGGAGGCACTCCGGAAACACCATATATTTT.

This clone has only one observation. The genes are TRBV5-1 and TRBJ1-1; 7 nucleotides align to TRBD1. After removal of 4 bases from V and 2 bases from J, the junction contained 20 bases not matched to a gene. The CDR3 is 19 residues long. Germline CDR1 SGHRS, CDR2 YFSETQ. This CDR3 is CASSPARTGPRGQNTEAFF. The CDR3 DNA reads TGCGCCAGCAGCCCGGCGCGGACAGGTCCCAGAGGGCAAAACACTGAAGCTTTCTTT.

This clone was seen a handful of times. The chain is built from TRBV12-2 and TRBJ2-6; the table assigns TRBD1, which was not confirmed against the DNA. TRBV12-2 is a documented pseudogene. The CDR3 length is 22 residues. This chain's CDR3 is CASRLKIRAGGPPFSGANVLTF. The CDR3 region has the DNA TGTGCAAGTCGCTTAAAAATTAGGGCAGGGGGCCCCCCCTTCTCTGGGGCCAACGTCCTGACTTTC.

The chain uses TRBV2 and TRBJ2-7, with a tentative D call TRBD2 (6 bases). V was pared by 1 base and J by 5 bases, with 21 bases between. Germline V gene data show CDR1 as SNHLY and CDR2 as FYNNEI. The CDR3 has 17 residues. The CDR3 coding sequence is TGTGCCAGCAGTGAAGTCGCCTTAACGGGAGCCAGGGACGAGCAGTACTTC. Amino acids: CASSEVALTGARDEQYF.

This chain joins TRBV5-6 and TRBJ1-3; no clear D. This CDR3 contains 15 residues. Germline assignment: CDR1 SGHDT and CDR2 YYEEEE. The V gene lost 1 base and the J gene lost 5 bases, with 13 bases spanning the gap. The CDR3 DNA is TGTGCCAGCAGCTTGAGCCCCTCTCTAAGAAACACCATATATTTT. It translates to CASSLSPSLRNTIYF. The full variable domain, in which reference TRBV5-6 and TRBJ1-3 provide the parts outside the CDR3, is DAGVTQSPTHLIKTRGQQVTLRCSPKSGHDTVSWYQQALGQGPQFIFQYYEEEERQRGNFPDRFSGHQFPNYSSELNVNALLLGDSALYLCASSLSPSLRNTIYFGEGSWLTVV.

The chain is built from TRBV4-2 and TRBJ1-1, with a possible D match to TRBD1 (6 bases). The CDR3 totals 16 residues. The V end lost 0 bases, the J end lost 2 bases, and 13 bases lay between the germline ends. The V gene's germline CDR1 is LGHNA and CDR2 YNFKEQ. The CDR3 DNA reads TGTGCCAGCAGCCAAGATGTGGGGACACCAAACACTGAAGCTTTCTTT. It is translated as CASSQDVGTPNTEAFF.

Here the CDR3 reads CATSRGTGNQPQHF. Here the CDR3 DNA reads TGTGCCACCAGCAGGGGGACAGGGAATCAGCCCCAGCATTTT. This chain joins TRBV15 and TRBJ1-5, with TRBD1 matching over 9 bases. J was trimmed by 4 bases and V by 3 bases; bases with no gene match: 1. The CDR3 runs 14 residues. Germline lookup yields CDR1 LNHNV and CDR2 YYDKDF (reference sequence).

The rearrangement joins TRBV29-1 to TRBJ2-2, with a possible D match to TRBD1 (7 bases). The CDR3 loop spans 16 amino acids. CDR1 SQVTM and CDR2 ANQGSEA come from the germline V gene. The V and J ends lost 4 bases and 4 bases respectively, with 19 bases between them. CDR3 bases: TGCAGCGTTGCCACCCGAGGGCAGGGGGGCACCGGGGAGCTGTTTTTT. Its protein is CSVATRGQGGTGELFF.

This clone showed up just a few times. The rearrangement uses TRBV5-4 and TRBJ2-2, with 8 bases matching TRBD2. Germline CDR1 and CDR2: SGHNT and YYREEE (reference sequence). Germline trimming cut 2 bases from V and 3 bases from J; bases unmatched to any gene: 6. The CDR3 is 16 amino acids. The DNA for the CDR3 is TGTGCCAGCAGCTTACGGACTAGCTCCGACACCGGGGAGCTGTTTTTT. It specifies CASSLRTSSDTGELFF. The full variable domain, in which reference TRBV5-4 and TRBJ2-2 provide the parts outside the CDR3, is ETGVTQSPTHLIKTRGQQVTLRCSSQSGHNTVSWYQQALGQGPQFIFQYYREEENGRGNFPPRFSGLQFPNYSSELNVNALELDDSALYLCASSLRTSSDTGELFFGEGSRLTVL.

The chain is built from TRBV5-1 and TRBJ2-3, with D hard to call. There are 15 residues in the CDR3. The germline CDR1 and CDR2 sequences are SGHRS and YFSETQ. V gave up 0 bases and J gave up 2 bases, with 10 bases separating them. In DNA, the CDR3 is TGCGCCAGCAGCTTGGATGGGCCGTACACAGATACGCAGTATTTT. This gives the protein CASSLDGPYTDTQYF.

The rearrangement joins TRBV19 to TRBJ1-2, with D possibly matching TRBD1 (6 bases). Germline lookup yields CDR1 LNHDA and CDR2 SQIVND (reference sequence). V lost 1 base to trimming and J lost 8 bases, with 17 bases between them. CDR3 size: 15 residues. As DNA, the CDR3 is TGTGCCAGTAGTATAGTCGCCACGGACAGCGGCGGCTACACCTTC. It translates to CASSIVATDSGGYTF.

This clone was recorded a few times. V gene TRBV19 combines with J gene TRBJ2-3, with 8 bases identical to TRBD2. Germline-derived CDR1 and CDR2 are LNHDA and SQIVND (reference sequence). Unmatched junction bases numbered 15, after V lost 7 bases and J lost 3 bases. The CDR3 spans 17 residues. For the CDR3, the DNA is TGTGCCAGTACCCCAGGGTCCCGGGAGGGCCAAACAGATACGCAGTATTTT. It encodes CASTPGSREGQTDTQYF.

This clone was detected only a few times. The rearrangement uses TRBV2 and TRBJ2-7; D remains ambiguous. CDR3 size: 13 residues. CDR1 and CDR2 (germline): SNHLY, FYNNEI. V was clipped by 6 bases and J by 2 bases, with 11 bases between them. CDR3 sequence (DNA): TGTGCCAGCAGATCACAGTCGACCTACGAGCAGTACTTC. Its translation: CASRSQSTYEQYF.

The V and J genes are TRBV5-1 and TRBJ2-2; TRBD1 aligns across 7 bases. The CDR3 is made up of 14 amino acids. J was trimmed by 5 bases and V by 6 bases; bases with no gene match: 7. CDR1 SGHRS and CDR2 YFSETQ come from the germline V gene. The CDR3 reads CASTSGQETGELFF. CDR3 in DNA: TGCGCCAGCACCTCAGGACAGGAAACCGGGGAGCTGTTTTTT.

The chain uses TRBV18 and TRBJ2-7; 12 bases agree with TRBD2. Looked up from germline, CDR1 is KGHSH and CDR2 is LQKENI. Losses at the gene ends were 2 bases for V and 0 bases for J; bases not matched to a gene: 5. The CDR3 has 17 residues. The CDR3 DNA sequence: TGTGCCAGCTCACCATATATGACTAGCGGGAGCTCCTACGAGCAGTACTTC. Its protein product is CASSPYMTSGSSYEQYF.